The 30 T cell receptor beta chains below were found in one sample sequenced in a study of blood T cell repertoires in COVID-19. Produced via immunoSEQ multiplex PCR; TCRdb's table is partial and in-frame only. The sample has about 250,000 clones, approximately 86% seen once. The sequencing sample was made of peripheral blood. These receptors all come from a woman between 55 and 75 years old who had recovered from COVID-19.

The gene calls are TRBV11-2 and TRBJ2-3; D uncertain. The CDR3 is 15 residues long. Trimming shortened V by 5 bases and J by 3 bases, and 15 bases separated the two germline ends. CDR1 and CDR2 from the germline V gene are SGHAT and FQNNGV. CDR3 protein: CASSLMQLRTDTQYF. DNA for the CDR3: TGTGCCAGCAGCCTTATGCAACTGAGGACAGATACGCAGTATTTT.

On this clone: Other DNA sequences in the sample encode the same CDR3. The chain employs TRBV28 and TRBJ1-2, with 8 bases identical to TRBD1. Germline loops: CDR1 MDHEN, CDR2 SYDVKM. V dropped 6 bases and J dropped 2; count of bases not matched to a gene: 2. This CDR3 is 13 amino acids long. CDR3 sequence (DNA): TGTGCCAGCAGCCGACAGGGGAACTATGGCTACACCTTC. Its protein product is CASSRQGNYGYTF.

The rearrangement joins TRBV6-5 to TRBJ2-7, with D possibly TRBD2 on 5 matching bases. The CDR3 length is 13 residues. Trimming stripped 7 bases from V and 2 bases from J, with 12 bases between. CDR1 and CDR2 (germline): MNHEY, SVGAGI. CDR3: CASKPAGTYEQYF. CDR3 coding DNA: TGTGCCAGCAAGCCGGCGGGTACCTACGAGCAGTACTTC.

The gene calls are TRBV7-2 and TRBJ2-1; perhaps TRBD2 as D (7 bases). The V end lost 5 bases, the J end lost 9 bases, and 20 bases lay between the germline ends. Germline V gives CDR1 SGHTA, CDR2 FQGNSA. This CDR3 has 15 residues. The CDR3 is CASSNVGGGPSEQFF. The DNA of the CDR3 is TGTGCCAGCAGCAACGTGGGGGGGGGCCCGAGTGAGCAGTTCTTC.

The rearrangement joins TRBV18 to TRBJ1-1; perhaps TRBD1 as D (5 bases). CDR1 is KGHSH and CDR2 is LQKENI in the germline V gene. The CDR3 has 15 residues. V dropped 3 bases and J dropped 2 bases, with 13 bases sitting between them. CDR3 region: CASSPAGTPNTEAFF. CDR3 bases: TGTGCCAGCTCACCGGCAGGGACTCCAAACACTGAAGCTTTCTTT.

The V and J genes are TRBV7-9 and TRBJ1-4; 8 bases line up with TRBD1. The ends lost 3 bases at V and 8 bases at J; junction bases unmatched: 11. Germline-derived CDR1 and CDR2 are SEHNR and FQNEAQ (reference sequence). This CDR3 has 16 amino acids. The CDR3 loop is CASSLNQRQGREKLFF. The CDR3 bases are TGTGCCAGCAGCTTGAACCAAAGACAGGGGAGGGAAAAACTGTTTTTT.

The chain carries TRBV28 and TRBJ1-4; D is possibly TRBD1 (6 bases). The germline gives CDR1 MDHEN, CDR2 SYDVKM. There are 14 residues in the CDR3. V was trimmed by 8 bases and J by 0 bases, leaving 10 bases between them. In DNA, the CDR3 is TGTGCCAGCGGGACATCCTCAACTAATGAAAAACTGTTTTTT. Encoded protein: CASGTSSTNEKLFF. The full variable domain, its missing parts supplied by reference TRBV28 and TRBJ1-4, is DVKVTQSSRYLVKRTGEKVFLECVQDMDHENMFWYRQDPGLGLRLIYFSYDVKMKEKGDIPEGYSVSREKKERFSLILESASTNQTSMYLCASGTSSTNEKLFFGSGTQLSVL.

The chain links TRBV9 to TRBJ2-5; 10 bases are a match to TRBD1. Trimming took 0 bases from V and 3 from J; bases not matched to a gene: 2. In germline, CDR1 is SGDLS, CDR2 YYNGEE. The CDR3 is made up of 15 amino acids. The CDR3 here is CASSVDGTGEETQYF. The DNA of the CDR3 is TGTGCCAGCAGCGTAGATGGGACAGGGGAAGAGACCCAGTACTTC. The variable domain in full, completed from reference TRBV9 and TRBJ2-5, reads DSGVTQTPKHLITATGQRVTLRCSPRSGDLSVYWYQQSLDQGLQFLIQYYNGEERAKGNILERFSAQQFPDLHSELNLSSLELGDSALYFCASSVDGTGEETQYFGPGTRLLVL.

To note about this clone: Other nucleotide sequences from this sample produce the same CDR3. The genes are TRBV7-3 and TRBJ1-1, with D tentatively TRBD1 (5 bases). CDR1 and CDR2 from the germline V gene are SGHTA and FQGTGA. Trimming shortened V by 4 bases and J by 1 base, and 7 bases separated the two germline ends. The CDR3 consists of 13 residues. The CDR3 nucleotides read TGTGCCAGCAGCTCCGACAGGAACACTGAAGCTTTCTTT. Residues: CASSSDRNTEAFF.

This clone was observed a single time. The chain carries TRBV15 and TRBJ2-7; a possible D gene is TRBD2 (7 bases). V was pared by 0 bases and J by 2 bases, with 20 bases between. Per the germline V gene, CDR1 is LNHNV and CDR2 is YYDKDF (reference sequence). The CDR3 has 18 amino acids. The CDR3 is CATSRDYRRGGNPYEQYF. The CDR3 DNA reads as TGTGCCACCAGCAGAGATTACAGGAGGGGGGGAAACCCCTACGAGCAGTACTTC.

The V call is TRBV6-5, the J call TRBJ2-7; 8 bases line up with TRBD1. Unmatched junction bases numbered 9, after V lost 6 bases and J lost 2 bases. The germline gives CDR1 MNHEY, CDR2 SVGAGI. The CDR3 is 15 residues long. For the CDR3, the DNA is TGTGCCAGCAGAGGTATCGGACAGGGTCCCTACGAGCAGTACTTC. This gives the protein CASRGIGQGPYEQYF.

This chain joins TRBV4-1 and TRBJ2-5, with 8 bases that match TRBD1. Per germline, CDR1 MGHRA and CDR2 YSYEKL. The junction had 4 bases not matched to a gene; V was cut back by 4 bases and J by 3 bases. This CDR3 comprises 14 residues. CDR3 protein: CASSLGQGKETQYF. Written as DNA, the CDR3 is TGCGCCAGCAGCCTTGGACAGGGTAAAGAGACCCAGTACTTC.

V usage is TRBV7-8 and J usage is TRBJ2-1; a possible D gene is TRBD2 (5 bases). V was pared by 4 bases and J by 0 bases, with 16 bases between. The CDR3 covers 17 residues. Per germline, CDR1 SGHVS and CDR2 FQNEAQ. CDR3 nucleotide sequence: TGTGCCAGCAGCTCCGCCGCGGGTCCGAGCTCCTACAATGAGCAGTTCTTC. It specifies CASSSAAGPSSYNEQFF.

The rearrangement links TRBV5-4 to TRBJ2-5; tentative D call: TRBD1 (5 bases). This CDR3 contains 15 residues. V shed 4 bases and J shed 1 base, with 14 bases lying between them. CDR1 SGHNT and CDR2 YYREEE come from the germline V gene (reference sequence). The CDR3, as DNA: TGTGCCAGCAGCGCCGAAGACAGAGGCCAAGAGACCCAGTACTTC. As protein: CASSAEDRGQETQYF.

The table lists this clone with a count of one. The rearrangement uses TRBV21-1 and TRBJ2-7; the table's D call, TRBD2, has no DNA check behind it. TRBV21-1 corresponds to a pseudogene. The CDR3 runs 18 residues. The chain's CDR3 is CASSHPVADTSSLYEQYF. Here the CDR3 DNA reads TGTGCCAGCAGCCACCCTGTAGCGGACACTTCGTCACTCTACGAGCAGTACTTC.

J is TRBJ1-2 and V is TRBV5-8; D is perhaps TRBD1 (5 bases). The CDR3 has 12 residues. Per germline, CDR1 SGHTS and CDR2 YDEGEE. Trimming removed 4 bases from V and 5 bases from J, with 9 bases in between. The CDR3 region is CASSLQVYGYTF. In DNA, the CDR3 is TGTGCCAGCAGCCTACAGGTTTATGGCTACACCTTC.

DNA for the CDR3: TGTGCCAGCATTCGGACAGGGGCCACTGAAGCTTTCTTT. Translating it yields CASIRTGATEAFF. The chain is built from TRBV6-5 and TRBJ1-1; 9 positions match TRBD1. Germline CDR1 and CDR2: MNHEY and SVGAGI. Trimming cost V 7 bases and J 4 bases; bases outside gene matches: 4. This CDR3 is 13 amino acids long.

V is TRBV7-3 and J is TRBJ2-1, with a tentative D call TRBD1 (7 bases). Trimming left V 5 bases short and J 10 bases short, with 9 bases between. Germline CDR1 SGHTA, CDR2 FQGTGA. The CDR3 runs 11 residues. CDR3 nucleotide sequence: TGTGCCAGCAGCGCAGGGGGGGAGCAGTTCTTC. Translation: CASSAGGEQFF. Full variable domain (outside the CDR3, taken from reference TRBV7-3 and TRBJ2-1): GAGVSQTPSNKVTEKGKYVELRCDPISGHTALYWYRQSLGQGPEFLIYFQGTGAADDSGLPNDRFFAVRPEGSVSTLKIQRTERGDSAVYLCASSAGGEQFFGPGTRLTVL.

This clone was detected ten times or more. The chain employs TRBV2 and TRBJ1-4; 7 bases fit TRBD1. The length of the CDR3 is 12 residues. V shed 5 bases, J shed 7 bases, and the junction held 1 base outside the gene matches. The germline gives CDR1 SNHLY, CDR2 FYNNEI. CDR3 nucleotides: TGTGCCAGCAGTTGGACAGGTGAAAAACTGTTTTTT. Its protein product is CASSWTGEKLFF.

The chain links TRBV5-1 to TRBJ2-5; 9 nucleotides align to TRBD1. CDR1 SGHRS and CDR2 YFSETQ come from the germline V gene. Unmatched junction bases numbered 8, after V lost 0 bases and J lost 2 bases. This CDR3 comprises 17 residues. The CDR3 is CASSLEGTGFFQETQYF. DNA of the CDR3: TGCGCCAGCAGCTTGGAAGGGACAGGGTTCTTTCAAGAGACCCAGTACTTC.

The CDR3 sequence: CSASPEAGGYETQYF. Written as DNA, the CDR3 is TGCAGTGCTAGTCCCGAAGCGGGGGGGTATGAGACCCAGTACTTC. The chain carries TRBV20-1 and TRBJ2-5; 10 bases are a match to TRBD2. CDR3 length equals 15 residues. The J segment lost 5 bases and the V segment lost 3 bases, leaving 9 bases of the junction unmatched. Germline CDR1 is DFQATT and CDR2 is SNEGSKA (reference sequence).

The V and J genes are TRBV4-2 and TRBJ1-5, with 8 positions matching TRBD1. With 4 bases clipped from V and 2 bases from J, the junction kept 7 bases outside the gene matches. Germline V CDR1 and CDR2: LGHNA, YNFKEQ. The CDR3 has 16 residues. The DNA of the CDR3 is TGTGCCAGCAGCCTCCGGACAGGGAGTGGCAATCAGCCCCAGCATTTT. It encodes CASSLRTGSGNQPQHF.

The rearrangement links TRBV7-9 to TRBJ1-5, with 8 bases matching TRBD1. The length of the CDR3 is 14 residues. Germline lookup yields CDR1 SEHNR and CDR2 FQNEAQ (reference sequence). V was pared by 5 bases and J by 6 bases, with 6 bases of the junction left unmatched. Here the CDR3 reads CASSQDRVVQPQHF. The CDR3 DNA is TGTGCCAGCAGCCAGGACAGGGTGGTTCAGCCCCAGCATTTT.

This chain uses TRBV6-4 with TRBJ2-1, with D perhaps TRBD2 (6 bases). The germline V and J ends were trimmed by 4 bases and 8 bases, with 15 bases remaining between them. This CDR3 region has 14 residues. The germline gives CDR1 MRHNA, CDR2 SNTAGT. The CDR3 nucleotides are TGTGCCAGCAGTGCGGGGGACGGCGCCTATGAGCAGTTCTTC. It specifies CASSAGDGAYEQFF.

The chain links TRBV7-6 to TRBJ2-3; 10 bases map to TRBD2. Germline V lookup: CDR1 SGHVS, CDR2 FNYEAQ. The CDR3 consists of 16 residues. V was clipped by 6 bases and J by 2 bases; unmatched bases: 8. CDR3 in amino acids: CASRQLAGRSTDTQYF. The DNA for the CDR3 is TGTGCCAGCAGGCAACTAGCGGGGAGGTCCACAGATACGCAGTATTTT.

A remark on this clone: A junction end diverges from the germline sequence, so it may reflect a read error. V usage is TRBV9 and J usage is TRBJ2-5, with TRBD2 matching 9 bases. The CDR3 has 19 amino acids. Germline loops: CDR1 SGDLS, CDR2 YYNGEE. The CDR3 bases are TGCGCCAGCAGCGCGGGGGGGACAGTGGGGTATGGTTTCGTCGAGACCCAGTACTTC. It codes for CASSAGGTVGYGFVETQYF.

The CDR3 region is CASSLSGTGGGYTF. The CDR3 coding sequence is TGTGCCAGCAGTTTATCTGGGACAGGGGGAGGCTACACCTTC. The rearrangement links TRBV27 to TRBJ1-2; 11 nucleotides match TRBD1. The CDR3 is 14 amino acids. Germline trimming cut 0 bases from V and 8 bases from J; bases unmatched to any gene: 2. CDR1 is MNHEY and CDR2 is SMNVEV in the germline V gene (reference sequence).

CDR3 in DNA: TGTGCCAGCAGTAGAAGGGGCGAGCAGTACTTC. It translates to CASSRRGEQYF. The chain recombines TRBV28 with TRBJ2-7, with D perhaps matching TRBD1 (5 bases). CDR1 is MDHEN, CDR2 SYDVKM, per germline. The germline V and J ends were trimmed by 5 bases and 6 bases, with 8 bases remaining between them. This CDR3 has 11 amino acids.

The rearrangement uses TRBV6-5 and TRBJ2-7; TRBD2 matches at 11 bases. The CDR3 is 15 amino acids. V gave up 4 bases and J gave up 8 bases; unmatched junction bases: 10. Germline values: CDR1 MNHEY, CDR2 SVGAGI. The CDR3 nucleotides read TGTGCCAGCAGTTCCGGGACTAGCGGCAATTTTAAGCAGTACTTC. This encodes CASSSGTSGNFKQYF.

The J gene is TRBJ2-1, the V gene TRBV5-4, with 12 bases matching TRBD2. There are 16 residues in the CDR3. Trimming removed 5 bases from V and 10 bases from J; junction bases left unmatched: 13. In germline, CDR1 is SGHNT, CDR2 YYREEE (reference sequence). Here the CDR3 DNA reads TGTGCCAGCAGTACCGGCTCTAGCGGGGGGGCGGAGGAGCAGTTCTTC. Encoded protein: CASSTGSSGGAEEQFF.